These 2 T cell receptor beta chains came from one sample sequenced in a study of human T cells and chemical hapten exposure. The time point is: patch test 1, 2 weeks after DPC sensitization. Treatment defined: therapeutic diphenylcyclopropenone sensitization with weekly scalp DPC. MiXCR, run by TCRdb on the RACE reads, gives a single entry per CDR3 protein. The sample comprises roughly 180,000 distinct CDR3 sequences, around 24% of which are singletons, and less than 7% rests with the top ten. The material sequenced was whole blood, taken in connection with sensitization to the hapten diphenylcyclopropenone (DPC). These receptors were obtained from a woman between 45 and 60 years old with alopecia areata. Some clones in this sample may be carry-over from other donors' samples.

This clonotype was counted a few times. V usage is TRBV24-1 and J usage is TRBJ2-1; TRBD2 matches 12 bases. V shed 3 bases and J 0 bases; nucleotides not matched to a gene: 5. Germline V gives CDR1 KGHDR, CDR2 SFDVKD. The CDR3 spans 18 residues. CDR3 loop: CATSDTSGRSDSYNEQFF. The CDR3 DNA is TGTGCCACCAGTGATACTAGCGGGAGGAGCGACTCCTACAATGAGCAGTTCTTC.

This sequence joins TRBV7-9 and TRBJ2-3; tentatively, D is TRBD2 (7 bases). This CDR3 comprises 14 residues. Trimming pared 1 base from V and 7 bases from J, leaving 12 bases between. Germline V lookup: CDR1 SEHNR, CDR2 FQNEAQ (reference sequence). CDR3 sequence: CASSLGGGRNTQYF. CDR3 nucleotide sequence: TGTGCCAGCAGCTTAGGCGGGGGCCGGAATACGCAGTATTTT.